The subject of this entry is one T cell receptor beta chain. This sample was taken from a study of PD-1 blockade in mismatch repair-deficient tumors. Libraries were prepared by immunoSEQ multiplex PCR; TCRdb keeps only in-frame clonotypes and omits some of them. The sample includes tens of thousands of clones, 75% to 85% of them seen just once. The CDR3 is made up of 15 amino acids. Germline V gene lookup returns CDR1 SGDLS and CDR2 YYNGEE. V was clipped by 2 bases and J by 2 bases, with 11 bases between them. The TCR-sequenced patients were three responders to pembrolizumab. The material sequenced was peripheral blood, taken 4 weeks after starting pembrolizumab. The sequence derives from an adult with mismatch repair-deficient cancer. This chain joins TRBV9 and TRBJ2-1, with D possibly matching TRBD2 (6 bases). The CDR3 DNA follows: TGTGCCAGCAGCGTTAGGGCTAGCGCCTACAATGAGCAGTTCTTC. This gives the protein CASSVRASAYNEQFF.